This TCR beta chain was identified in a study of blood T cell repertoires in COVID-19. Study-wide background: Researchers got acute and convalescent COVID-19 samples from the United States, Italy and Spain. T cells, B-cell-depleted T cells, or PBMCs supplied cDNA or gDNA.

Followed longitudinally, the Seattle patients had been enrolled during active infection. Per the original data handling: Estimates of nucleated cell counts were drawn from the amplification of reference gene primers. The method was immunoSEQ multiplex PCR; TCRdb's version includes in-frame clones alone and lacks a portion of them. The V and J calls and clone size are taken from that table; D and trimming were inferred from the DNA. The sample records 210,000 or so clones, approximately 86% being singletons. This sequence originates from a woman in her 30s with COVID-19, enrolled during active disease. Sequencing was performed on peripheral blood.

This CDR3 is CASSIELSTDTQYF. CDR3 DNA: TGTGCCAGTAGTATTGAACTTAGCACAGATACGCAGTATTTT. The chain has TRBV19 and TRBJ2-3; D unresolved. The V end lost 3 bases, the J end lost 0 bases, and 7 bases lay between the germline ends. CDR1 and CDR2 (germline): LNHDA, SQIVND (reference sequence). This CDR3 contains 14 residues.